This passage covers 11 T cell receptor beta chains from one sample sequenced in a study of blood T cell repertoires in COVID-19. Measured with immunoSEQ multiplex PCR; TCRdb has only the in-frame clones, and not every one. The top ten clones hold almost 4.5% of a sample with approximately 220,000 clones, under 90% of them seen once. The sample taken for sequencing was peripheral blood. These receptors were taken from a man in his fifties with acute or convalescent COVID-19.

The genes are TRBV7-2 and TRBJ1-2; D is ambiguous. CDR1 and CDR2 (germline): SGHTA, FQGNSA. This CDR3 has 13 residues. Trimming took off 1 base at V and 2 bases at J, with 5 bases between the two ends. The CDR3 bases are TGTGCCAGCAGCTTAGACGGGAACTATGGCTACACCTTC. Translating it yields CASSLDGNYGYTF.

The chain employs TRBV7-9 and TRBJ2-7; 11 positions agree with TRBD1. With 8 bases clipped from V and 9 bases from J, the junction kept 12 bases outside the gene matches. Germline values: CDR1 SEHNR, CDR2 FQNEAQ (reference sequence). The length of the CDR3 is 14 residues. CDR3 in amino acids: CASAAGQGESGQYF. Written as DNA, the CDR3 is TGTGCCAGCGCCGCGGGACAGGGGGAATCGGGGCAGTACTTC.

Many counts were recorded for this clone. V is TRBV5-1 and J is TRBJ1-1; 8 nucleotides align to TRBD1. Germline-derived CDR1 and CDR2 are SGHRS and YFSETQ. The V and J ends lost 1 base and 4 bases, in that order; junction bases with no gene match: 9. This CDR3 has 16 amino acids. The CDR3: CASSLNPGQGPTEAFF. The CDR3 DNA follows: TGCGCCAGCAGCTTGAACCCCGGACAGGGCCCCACTGAAGCTTTCTTT. The variable domain in full, completed from reference TRBV5-1 and TRBJ1-1, reads KAGVTQTPRYLIKTRGQQVTLSCSPISGHRSVSWYQQTPGQGLQFLFEYFSETQRNKGNFPGRFSGRQFSNSRSEMNVSTLELGDSALYLCASSLNPGQGPTEAFFGQGTRLTVV.

A few counts support this clone. The chain recombines TRBV7-9 with TRBJ2-7; D is unresolved. Germline values: CDR1 SEHNR, CDR2 FQNEAQ (reference sequence). The CDR3 extends over 12 amino acids. Trimming left V 5 bases short and J 3 bases short, with 8 bases between. CDR3 sequence reads: CASSPQHYEQYF. The DNA for the CDR3 is TGTGCCAGCAGCCCACAACACTACGAGCAGTACTTC.

This chain connects TRBV25-1 to TRBJ1-1, with 7 bases fitting TRBD1. The CDR3 spans 17 residues. The V gene's germline CDR1 is MGHDK and CDR2 SYGVNS. The ends lost 7 bases at V and 0 bases at J; junction bases unmatched: 14. CDR3 bases: TGTGCCAGCACCCTATCAGGGGGAACGAACATGAACACTGAAGCTTTCTTT. It yields the protein CASTLSGGTNMNTEAFF.

The V and J genes are TRBV19 and TRBJ2-7, with 9 nucleotides matching TRBD1. The germline V gene encodes CDR1 LNHDA and CDR2 SQIVND (reference sequence). The V segment lost 2 bases and the J segment 5 bases; nucleotides outside the gene matches: 7. This CDR3 has 15 residues. The CDR3 protein is CASSINRGRSHEQYF. DNA of the CDR3: TGTGCCAGTAGTATAAACAGGGGGCGGTCCCACGAGCAGTACTTC.

The rearrangement uses TRBV28 and TRBJ1-5; D is ambiguous. The germline gives CDR1 MDHEN, CDR2 SYDVKM. The CDR3 covers 16 residues. The V gene lost 4 bases and the J gene lost 0 bases, with 13 bases spanning the gap. Here the CDR3 DNA reads TGTGCCAGCAGTTCCCCGTCGGCAGGTAGCAATCAGCCCCAGCATTTT. Translation: CASSSPSAGSNQPQHF.

This chain links TRBV2 with TRBJ2-2; D is possibly TRBD2 (5 bases). The germline CDR1 and CDR2 sequences are SNHLY and FYNNEI. The CDR3 sequence is 15 residues long. The ends were cut back, 1 base at V and 5 bases at J, with 11 bases in the middle. The CDR3, as DNA: TGTGCCAGCAGTGAAGGTCGGGGTCCTACCGGGGAGCTGTTTTTT. It encodes CASSEGRGPTGELFF.

The chain recombines TRBV5-8 with TRBJ2-7; 14 nucleotides align to TRBD2. CDR1 is SGHTS and CDR2 is YDEGEE in the germline V gene. This CDR3 has 18 residues. J lost 0 bases, V lost 3 bases, and 8 bases had no gene match. The CDR3 loop is CASSYRTSGGTFSYEQYF. The CDR3 region has the DNA TGTGCCAGCAGCTACCGGACTAGCGGGGGGACCTTCTCCTACGAGCAGTACTTC.

The chain combines TRBV3-1 (or the pseudogene TRBV3-2) with TRBJ1-2, with D possibly TRBD1 on 6 matching bases. The CDR3 extends over 16 amino acids. The germline V and J ends were trimmed by 4 bases and 2 bases, with 17 bases remaining between them. The germline V gene has CDR1 LGHDT and CDR2 YNNKEL (reference sequence). The CDR3 DNA follows: TGTGCCAGCAGCCCTGGGGGGGGCAGGTCCAACTATGGCTACACCTTC. Translated, it gives CASSPGGGRSNYGYTF.

V and J are TRBV2 and TRBJ1-5, with TRBD1 matching over 7 bases. Unmatched junction bases numbered 3, after V lost 3 bases and J lost 4 bases. The CDR3 loop spans 14 amino acids. CDR1 and CDR2 (germline): SNHLY, FYNNEI. Here the CDR3 DNA reads TGTGCCAGCAGTGACCCCAGGGGGAATCAGCCCCAGCATTTT. It yields the protein CASSDPRGNQPQHF.